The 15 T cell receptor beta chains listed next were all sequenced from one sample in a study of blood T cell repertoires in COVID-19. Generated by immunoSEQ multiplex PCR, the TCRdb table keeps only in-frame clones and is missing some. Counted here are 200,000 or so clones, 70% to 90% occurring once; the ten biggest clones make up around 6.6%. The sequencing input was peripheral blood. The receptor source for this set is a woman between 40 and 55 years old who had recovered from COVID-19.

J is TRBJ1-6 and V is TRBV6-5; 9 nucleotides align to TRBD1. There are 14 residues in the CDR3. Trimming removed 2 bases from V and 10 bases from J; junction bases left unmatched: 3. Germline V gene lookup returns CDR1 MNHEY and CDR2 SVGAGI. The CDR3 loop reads CASSYGTGTSPLHF. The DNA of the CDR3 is TGTGCCAGCAGTTACGGGACAGGGACCTCACCCCTCCACTTT.

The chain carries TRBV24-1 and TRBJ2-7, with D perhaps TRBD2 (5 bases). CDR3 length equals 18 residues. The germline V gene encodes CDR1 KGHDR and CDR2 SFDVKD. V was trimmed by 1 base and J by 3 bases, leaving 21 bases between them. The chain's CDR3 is CATSDFYCPRRGFYEQYF. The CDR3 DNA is TGTGCCACCAGTGATTTCTATTGTCCTAGAAGAGGGTTCTACGAGCAGTACTTC.

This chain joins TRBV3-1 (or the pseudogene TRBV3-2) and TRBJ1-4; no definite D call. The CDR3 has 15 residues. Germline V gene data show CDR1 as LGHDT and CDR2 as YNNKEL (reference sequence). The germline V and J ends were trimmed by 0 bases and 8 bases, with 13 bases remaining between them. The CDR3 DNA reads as TGTGCCAGCAGCCAAGATATAGGAGTCGGAGAAAAACTGTTTTTT. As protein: CASSQDIGVGEKLFF.

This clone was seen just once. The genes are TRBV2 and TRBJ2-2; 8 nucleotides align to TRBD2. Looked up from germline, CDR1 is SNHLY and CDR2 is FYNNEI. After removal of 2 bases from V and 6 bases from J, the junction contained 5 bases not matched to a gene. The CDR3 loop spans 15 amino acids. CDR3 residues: CASSEMASGSGELFF. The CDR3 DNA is TGTGCCAGCAGTGAAATGGCTAGCGGGTCCGGGGAGCTGTTTTTT.

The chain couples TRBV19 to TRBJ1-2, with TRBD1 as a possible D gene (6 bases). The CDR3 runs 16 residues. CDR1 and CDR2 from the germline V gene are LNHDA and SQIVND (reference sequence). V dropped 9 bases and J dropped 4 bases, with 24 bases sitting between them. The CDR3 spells CASLRGGGQTSYGYTF. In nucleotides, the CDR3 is TGTGCCAGCCTCCGGGGCGGGGGACAAACCTCCTATGGCTACACCTTC.

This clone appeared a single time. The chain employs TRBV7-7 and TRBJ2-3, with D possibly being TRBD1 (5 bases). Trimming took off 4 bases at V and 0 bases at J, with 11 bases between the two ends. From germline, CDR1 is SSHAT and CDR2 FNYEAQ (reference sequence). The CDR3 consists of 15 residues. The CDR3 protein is CASSYTTESTDTQYF. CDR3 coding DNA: TGTGCCAGCAGCTACACGACAGAGAGCACAGATACGCAGTATTTT.

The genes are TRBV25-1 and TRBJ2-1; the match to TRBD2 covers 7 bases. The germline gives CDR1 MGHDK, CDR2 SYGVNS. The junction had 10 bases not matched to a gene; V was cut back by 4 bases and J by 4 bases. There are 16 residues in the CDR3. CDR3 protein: CASSVHRTSQYNEQFF. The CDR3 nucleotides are TGTGCCAGCAGTGTGCACAGGACTAGTCAATACAATGAGCAGTTCTTC.

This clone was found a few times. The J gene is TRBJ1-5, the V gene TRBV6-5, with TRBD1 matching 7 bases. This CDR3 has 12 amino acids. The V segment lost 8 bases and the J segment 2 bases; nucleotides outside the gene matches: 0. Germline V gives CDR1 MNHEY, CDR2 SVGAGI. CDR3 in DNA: TGTGCCAGCGGGACAGGCAATCAGCCCCAGCATTTT. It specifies CASGTGNQPQHF.

The CDR3 nucleotides are TGTGCCAGTAGTATTGGTGATTGGTGGGCGCGTTCCCCTGAAGCTTTCTTT. Its protein product is CASSIGDWWARSPEAFF. V usage is TRBV19 and J usage is TRBJ1-1, with D hard to call. The germline CDR1 and CDR2 sequences are LNHDA and SQIVND (reference sequence). CDR3 length: 17 residues. Deletions cut 3 bases from V and 6 bases from J, with 23 bases between.

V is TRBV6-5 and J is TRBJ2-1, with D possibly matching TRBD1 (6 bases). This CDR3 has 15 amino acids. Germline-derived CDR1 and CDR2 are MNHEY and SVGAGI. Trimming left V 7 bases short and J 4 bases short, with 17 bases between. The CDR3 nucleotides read TGTGCCAGCACCCGGCGGAACAGGGTTTACAATGAGCAGTTCTTC. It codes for CASTRRNRVYNEQFF.

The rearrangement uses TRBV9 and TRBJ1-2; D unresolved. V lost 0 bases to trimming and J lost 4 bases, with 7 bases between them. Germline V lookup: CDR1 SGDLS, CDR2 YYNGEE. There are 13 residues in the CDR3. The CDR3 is CASSVGQVYGYTF. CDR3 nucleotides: TGTGCCAGCAGCGTAGGGCAGGTCTATGGCTACACCTTC.

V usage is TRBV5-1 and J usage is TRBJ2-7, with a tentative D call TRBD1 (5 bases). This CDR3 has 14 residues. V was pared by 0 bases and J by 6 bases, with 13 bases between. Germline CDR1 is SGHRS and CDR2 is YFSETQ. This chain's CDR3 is CASSLDQTRGEQYF. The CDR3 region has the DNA TGCGCCAGCAGCTTGGATCAAACAAGGGGCGAGCAGTACTTC.

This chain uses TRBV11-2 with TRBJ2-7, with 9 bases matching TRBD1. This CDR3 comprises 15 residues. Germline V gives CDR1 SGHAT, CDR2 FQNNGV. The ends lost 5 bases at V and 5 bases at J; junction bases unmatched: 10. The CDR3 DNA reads TGTGCCAGCAGCCCCCAGCCGGACAGGGGCCACGAGCAGTACTTC. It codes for CASSPQPDRGHEQYF.

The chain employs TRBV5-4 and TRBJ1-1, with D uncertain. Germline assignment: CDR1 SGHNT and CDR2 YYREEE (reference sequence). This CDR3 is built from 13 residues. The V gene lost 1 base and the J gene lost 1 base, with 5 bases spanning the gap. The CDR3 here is CASSLNWNTEAFF. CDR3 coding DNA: TGTGCCAGCAGCTTGAACTGGAACACTGAAGCTTTCTTT. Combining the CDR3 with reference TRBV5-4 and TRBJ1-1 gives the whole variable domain ETGVTQSPTHLIKTRGQQVTLRCSSQSGHNTVSWYQQALGQGPQFIFQYYREEENGRGNFPPRFSGLQFPNYSSELNVNALELDDSALYLCASSLNWNTEAFFGQGTRLTVV.

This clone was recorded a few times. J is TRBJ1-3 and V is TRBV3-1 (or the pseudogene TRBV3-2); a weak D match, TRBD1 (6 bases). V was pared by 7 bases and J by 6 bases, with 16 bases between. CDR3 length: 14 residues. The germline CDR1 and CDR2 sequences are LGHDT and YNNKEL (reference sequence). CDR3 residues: CASTSTGRQNTIYF. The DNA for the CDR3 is TGTGCCAGCACCAGTACAGGGAGACAAAACACCATATATTTT.